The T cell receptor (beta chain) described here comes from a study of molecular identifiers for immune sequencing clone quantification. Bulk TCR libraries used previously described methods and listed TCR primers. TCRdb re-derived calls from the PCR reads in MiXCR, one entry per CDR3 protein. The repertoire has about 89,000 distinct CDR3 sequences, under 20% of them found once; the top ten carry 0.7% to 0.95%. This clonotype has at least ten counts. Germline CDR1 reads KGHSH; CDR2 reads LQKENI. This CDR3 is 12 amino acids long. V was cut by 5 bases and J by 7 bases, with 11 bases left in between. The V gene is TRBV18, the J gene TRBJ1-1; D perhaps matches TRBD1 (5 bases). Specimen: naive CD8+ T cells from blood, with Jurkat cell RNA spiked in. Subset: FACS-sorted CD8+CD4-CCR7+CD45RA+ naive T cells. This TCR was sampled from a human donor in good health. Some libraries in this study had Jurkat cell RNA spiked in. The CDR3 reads CASSSTGDEAFF. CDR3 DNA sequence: TGTGCCAGCTCAAGTACAGGAGATGAAGCTTTCTTT.